The 24 T cell receptor beta chains listed next were all sequenced from one sample in a study of cytomegalovirus exposure and HLA in healthy donors (TCRdb year 2017). The library was generated by the immunoSEQ multiplex PCR assay. For the multiplex PCR, a mixture combining 60 forward primers for TCR Vbeta segments and 13 reverse primers for TCR Jbeta segments was used. TCRdb holds this immuneACCESS table with in-frame rearrangements only. Some clones are missing; in checked studies, unresolved V genes explain under half, and the rest has no known cause. The sample contains 100,000 to 150,000 clones, less than 80% of them found a single time. The top ten hold approximately 4% of the sample. The sequenced material came from PBMCs. The receptor source for this set is a man aged 40-55 years in good health and CMV-seropositive.

This clone was seen once. The rearrangement uses TRBV11-1 and TRBJ2-7, with TRBD2 identical over 7 bases. The CDR3 runs 16 residues. Germline V gene sequence: CDR1 SGHAT, CDR2 FQDESV (reference sequence). The V segment lost 5 bases and the J segment 1 base; nucleotides outside the gene matches: 11. CDR3 nucleotide sequence: TGTGCCAGCAGCCCCAGTCTGGCTAGCGGTTCCTACGAGCAGTACTTC. This gives the protein CASSPSLASGSYEQYF. Full variable domain (rest looked up from reference TRBV11-1 and TRBJ2-7): EAEVAQSPRYKITEKSQAVAFWCDPISGHATLYWYRQILGQGPELLVQFQDESVVDDSQLPKDRFSAERLKGVDSTLKIQPAELGDSAMYLCASSPSLASGSYEQYFGPGTRLTVT.

The V and J genes are TRBV27 and TRBJ2-1, with no clear D. Trimming took off 5 bases at V and 16 bases at J, with 18 bases between the two ends. CDR1 and CDR2 from the germline V gene are MNHEY and SMNVEV (reference sequence). The CDR3 loop spans 12 amino acids. The CDR3 spells CASSRAGSERFF. The CDR3 coding sequence is TGTGCCAGCAGTAGAGCCGGGTCGGAGAGATTCTTC.

This clone was observed a handful of times. The chain uses TRBV13 and TRBJ1-1, with unresolved D. The CDR3 runs 12 residues. V was pared by 3 bases and J by 3 bases, with 5 bases between. The V gene's germline CDR1 is PRHDT and CDR2 FYEKMQ (reference sequence). The CDR3 DNA reads TGTGCCAGCAGCTTGCAGGACACTGAAGCTTTCTTT. This encodes CASSLQDTEAFF.

This clone was found a few times. This chain connects TRBV15 to TRBJ1-1; maybe TRBD1 (5 bases). Looked up from germline, CDR1 is LNHNV and CDR2 is YYDKDF (reference sequence). Trimming took off 6 bases at V and 1 base at J, with 9 bases between the two ends. The CDR3 is 13 amino acids. This CDR3 reads CATSFDRNTEAFF. In nucleotides, the CDR3 is TGTGCCACCAGTTTTGACAGGAACACTGAAGCTTTCTTT.

This chain links TRBV7-3 with TRBJ2-3, with TRBD2 identical over 11 bases. J gave up 5 bases and V 2 bases, and 3 bases lay outside the gene matches. The CDR3 length is 15 residues. The germline V gene has CDR1 SGHTA and CDR2 FQGTGA. The CDR3 protein is CASSLGTSGGDTQYF. The CDR3 DNA reads as TGTGCCAGCAGCTTAGGGACTAGCGGTGGAGATACGCAGTATTTT.

The table lists this clone with a count of one. The chain is built from TRBV28 and TRBJ2-1; 11 bases match TRBD2. V trimming: 2 bases; J trimming: 8 bases; junction bases outside the gene matches: 5. CDR3 length: 15 amino acids. The germline V gene has CDR1 MDHEN and CDR2 SYDVKM. In DNA, the CDR3 is TGTGCCAGCAGTTTACGGACTAGCGGGTTCTATGAGCAGTTCTTC. Translation gives CASSLRTSGFYEQFF.

The sample holds a few counts of this clone. This chain connects TRBV7-9 to TRBJ2-7, with D maybe TRBD1 (5 bases). V dropped 2 bases and J dropped 3 bases, with 8 bases sitting between them. Germline CDR1 reads SEHNR; CDR2 reads FQNEAQ (reference sequence). The CDR3 has 13 residues. In DNA, the CDR3 is TGTGCCAGCAGCTTACGCGACAGCTACGAGCAGTACTTC. It codes for CASSLRDSYEQYF.

This sequence joins TRBV4-1 and TRBJ1-1; D might be TRBD1 (6 bases). The CDR3 extends over 16 amino acids. Trimming took off 3 bases at V and 0 bases at J, with 14 bases between the two ends. Germline CDR1 reads MGHRA; CDR2 reads YSYEKL. Here the CDR3 reads CASSQPTGRLNTEAFF. CDR3 nucleotides: TGCGCCAGCAGCCAGCCCACAGGGAGACTGAACACTGAAGCTTTCTTT.

The sample holds one count of this clone. The chain couples TRBV2 to TRBJ2-1, with TRBD2 matching over 12 bases. From germline, CDR1 is SNHLY and CDR2 FYNNEI. The junction had 6 bases not matched to a gene; V was cut back by 5 bases and J by 7 bases. The CDR3 contains 15 residues. The CDR3 spells CASSRTSGVGNEQFF. In nucleotides, the CDR3 is TGTGCCAGCAGTAGGACTAGCGGGGTAGGAAATGAGCAGTTCTTC.

In this sample, this clone turned up a few times. V is TRBV5-1 and J is TRBJ1-2; D gene unclear. The germline V and J ends were trimmed by 0 bases and 3 bases, with 12 bases remaining between them. The CDR3 extends over 15 amino acids. Per the germline V gene, CDR1 is SGHRS and CDR2 is YFSETQ. The CDR3 loop reads CASSLVQANDYGYTF. The CDR3 bases are TGCGCCAGCAGCTTGGTTCAAGCGAACGACTATGGCTACACCTTC.

This clone appeared a single time. V and J are TRBV25-1 and TRBJ2-3; D might be TRBD1 (5 bases). The germline V gene encodes CDR1 MGHDK and CDR2 SYGVNS. There are 16 residues in the CDR3. Trimming left V 3 bases short and J 0 bases short, with 13 bases between. DNA for the CDR3: TGTGCCAGCAGTGATCCTCGGACACCTAGCACAGATACGCAGTATTTT. Translated, it gives CASSDPRTPSTDTQYF.

In its sample, this clone was seen once. The CDR3 DNA reads as TGTGCCAGCAGGGCACAGAAAGCGGGAGGGAGGGAGACCCAGTACTTC. It encodes CASRAQKAGGRETQYF. The genes are TRBV2 and TRBJ2-5; 10 nucleotides agree with TRBD2. Germline CDR1 and CDR2: SNHLY and FYNNEI. With V trimmed by 6 bases and J by 5 bases, 12 bases remained unmatched. The CDR3 consists of 16 residues.

The chain couples TRBV5-1 to TRBJ1-5; unclear D gene. The CDR3 is made up of 15 amino acids. V shed 0 bases and J shed 0 bases, with 7 bases lying between them. Germline CDR1 and CDR2: SGHRS and YFSETQ. The CDR3 sequence is CASSLDLSSNQPQHF. CDR3 in DNA: TGCGCCAGCAGCTTGGACCTAAGTAGCAATCAGCCCCAGCATTTT.

The chain couples TRBV19 to TRBJ1-1; perhaps TRBD1 as D (6 bases). CDR1 is LNHDA, CDR2 SQIVND, per germline (reference sequence). Trimming stripped 5 bases from V and 5 bases from J, with 15 bases between. This CDR3 contains 14 residues. The CDR3 DNA sequence: TGTGCCAGTAGTCCCCATCAGGGGCAGACTGAAGCTTTCTTT. Translating it yields CASSPHQGQTEAFF. Full variable domain (rest looked up from reference TRBV19 and TRBJ1-1): DGGITQSPKYLFRKEGQNVTLSCEQNLNHDAMYWYRQDPGQGLRLIYYSQIVNDFQKGDIAEGYSVSREKKESFPLTVTSAQKNPTAFYLCASSPHQGQTEAFFGQGTRLTVV.

The gene calls are TRBV4-2 and TRBJ1-1; TRBD1 agrees at 7 bases. Germline V CDR1 and CDR2: LGHNA, YNFKEQ. V lost 4 bases, J lost 1 base, and 9 bases stayed unmatched. The length of the CDR3 is 16 residues. The CDR3 coding sequence is TGTGCCAGCAGCCTAGAGGAATGGACAGGGAACACTGAAGCTTTCTTT. Amino acids: CASSLEEWTGNTEAFF.

The chain links TRBV9 to TRBJ1-6, with 8 bases identical to TRBD1. This CDR3 is 14 amino acids long. Germline assignment: CDR1 SGDLS and CDR2 YYNGEE. The V segment lost 4 bases and the J segment 7 bases; nucleotides outside the gene matches: 4. In DNA, the CDR3 is TGTGCCAGCAGCAAGACAGGGGCCAATTCACCCCTCCACTTT. Protein sequence: CASSKTGANSPLHF.

This clone occurred a few times. The V call is TRBV29-1, the J call TRBJ1-1, with D unresolved. The CDR3 is made up of 13 amino acids. With 7 bases removed from V and 0 bases from J, the gap between germline ends came to 12 bases. Germline V lookup: CDR1 SQVTM, CDR2 ANQGSEA. The DNA for the CDR3 is TGCAGCGCCGACGGGATTATGAACACTGAAGCTTTCTTT. Its protein product is CSADGIMNTEAFF. The variable domain in full, completed from reference TRBV29-1 and TRBJ1-1, reads SAVISQKPSRDICQRGTSLTIQCQVDSQVTMMFWYRQQPGQSLTLIATANQGSEATYESGFVIDKFPISRPNLTFSTLTVSNMSPEDSSIYLCSADGIMNTEAFFGQGTRLTVV.

The CDR3, as DNA: TGTGCCGGTTATTCGACAGGGTTGAATCAGCCCCAGCATTTT. It encodes CAGYSTGLNQPQHF. The gene calls are TRBV5-3 and TRBJ1-5; TRBD1 matches at 7 bases. TRBV5-3 is given ORF status, its function remaining uncertain. The length of the CDR3 is 14 residues. V was pared by 10 bases and J by 4 bases, with 11 bases of the junction left unmatched.

V is TRBV5-4 and J is TRBJ1-3; D is uncertain. The germline CDR1 and CDR2 sequences are SGHNT and YYREEE (reference sequence). The CDR3 has 15 amino acids. Trimming left V 4 bases short and J 0 bases short, with 11 bases between. In nucleotides, the CDR3 is TGTGCCAGCAGCCTGACACAGAGCTCTGGAAACACCATATATTTT. This translates into CASSLTQSSGNTIYF.

This chain uses TRBV25-1 with TRBJ2-3; maybe TRBD2 (6 bases). Trimming stripped 3 bases from V and 1 base from J, with 8 bases between. This CDR3 comprises 14 residues. The germline V gene encodes CDR1 MGHDK and CDR2 SYGVNS. CDR3 in DNA: TGTGCCAGCAGTGAGGCGGGGCGCACAGATACGCAGTATTTT. Amino acids: CASSEAGRTDTQYF.

V usage is TRBV9 and J usage is TRBJ1-2, with D unclear. Per germline, CDR1 SGDLS and CDR2 YYNGEE. This CDR3 contains 14 residues. The V end lost 0 bases, the J end lost 4 bases, and 10 bases lay between the germline ends. The CDR3 DNA is TGTGCCAGCAGCGTAGGAACGGGTCTCTATGGCTACACCTTC. It translates to CASSVGTGLYGYTF.

As concerns this clone: The same CDR3 is also encoded by other DNA sequences in this sample. The V call is TRBV9, the J call TRBJ2-7; no firm D call. The CDR3 sequence is 14 residues long. V was shortened by 0 bases and J by 2 bases, with 9 bases between the two germline ends. Germline V gives CDR1 SGDLS, CDR2 YYNGEE. DNA of the CDR3: TGTGCCAGCAGCGTAGCAGGTGGCCCCTACGAGCAGTACTTC. Its translation: CASSVAGGPYEQYF.

The V call is TRBV5-4, the J call TRBJ1-1; TRBD1 might be the D (5 bases). CDR3 length: 14 residues. Trimming removed 7 bases from V and 1 base from J, with 14 bases in between. Germline loops: CDR1 SGHNT, CDR2 YYREEE (reference sequence). The CDR3 bases are TGTGCCAGCCGTGGATATAGGGGGAACACTGAAGCTTTCTTT. As protein: CASRGYRGNTEAFF.

The chain combines TRBV13 with TRBJ1-2; 8 nucleotides agree with TRBD1. In germline, CDR1 is PRHDT, CDR2 FYEKMQ (reference sequence). The CDR3 totals 14 residues. With 5 bases clipped from V and 8 bases from J, the junction kept 10 bases outside the gene matches. The CDR3 region is CASSQDREVGGYTF. CDR3 bases: TGTGCCAGCAGCCAGGACAGGGAGGTTGGCGGCTACACCTTC.